The clone carrying this TCR beta chain has ten or more counts. Time point of the sample: newly diagnosed GD, antithyroid drugs for less than 3 months. With RNA extracted from PBMCs as input, the TCR library was made. The sample comes from a study of regulatory T cells in long-lasting Graves disease. Combining iRepertoire HTBI primers with Arm-PCR of CDR3 regions, the authors built TCR beta libraries. TCRdb recomputed calls from the multiplex PCR reads with MiXCR, one row per CDR3 protein. Here the sample spans around 250,000 distinct CDR3 sequences, more than 15% being singletons. V was cut by 6 bases and J by 0 bases, with 11 bases left in between. This CDR3 region has 13 residues. The germline gives CDR1 DFQATT, CDR2 SNEGSKA (reference sequence). The sample was also linked to a second study, of T cells in Graves' hyperthyroidism and ophthalmopathy.

The clonotype was recovered from a woman aged 25 to 39 with Graves disease. The V call is TRBV20-1, the J call TRBJ1-1; D gene uncertain. Sample: peripheral blood mononuclear cells (PBMCs), taken at new diagnosis, from a patient treated with antithyroid drugs. In nucleotides, the CDR3 is TGCAGTGCGGCGACACAGATGAACACTGAAGCTTTCTTT. Amino acids: CSAATQMNTEAFF.